One and the same sample provided the 10 T cell receptor beta chains below, sequenced in a study of blood T cell repertoires in COVID-19. Assay: immunoSEQ multiplex PCR; the TCRdb copy retains only in-frame clones and omits some. Of over 150,000 clones in the sample, 65% to 80% were seen once. The sequenced sample consisted of peripheral blood. Receptors were obtained from a woman in her fifties or sixties with acute or convalescent COVID-19.

Concerning this clone: Other DNA sequences in the sample encode the same CDR3. V usage is TRBV15 and J usage is TRBJ2-3; D possibly corresponds to TRBD1 (6 bases). Germline loops: CDR1 LNHNV, CDR2 YYDKDF (reference sequence). CDR3 length: 16 residues. Trimming pared 0 bases from V and 1 base from J, leaving 11 bases between. In DNA, the CDR3 is TGTGCCACCAGCAGAGATGGGGGCCAGGGCACAGATACGCAGTATTTT. Protein: CATSRDGGQGTDTQYF.

The chain is built from TRBV2 and TRBJ2-2; 13 bases line up with TRBD2. The CDR3 consists of 14 residues. Germline V gene sequence: CDR1 SNHLY, CDR2 FYNNEI. V was clipped by 6 bases and J by 7 bases; unmatched bases: 2. CDR3 DNA sequence: TGTGCCAGCAGGGGACTAGCGGGGCACGGGGAGCTGTTTTTT. Encoded protein: CASRGLAGHGELFF.

The chain couples TRBV11-2 to TRBJ2-6; the match to TRBD1 covers 10 bases. The CDR3 consists of 18 residues. With 5 bases clipped from V and 1 base from J, the junction kept 8 bases outside the gene matches. Germline V gene sequence: CDR1 SGHAT, CDR2 FQNNGV. The CDR3 is CASSKPGTGASGANVLTF. The CDR3 nucleotides are TGTGCCAGCAGCAAACCCGGGACAGGGGCTTCTGGGGCCAACGTCCTGACTTTC.

V and J are TRBV7-8 and TRBJ1-5, with a weak D call TRBD1 (5 bases). The V and J ends lost 2 bases and 6 bases respectively, with 11 bases between them. Germline-derived CDR1 and CDR2 are SGHVS and FQNEAQ. The CDR3 sequence is 14 residues long. The CDR3 region is CASSLTRAAQPQHF. The DNA of the CDR3 is TGTGCCAGCAGCTTAACCAGGGCGGCTCAGCCCCAGCATTTT.

This clone came up a few times. The chain employs TRBV27 and TRBJ1-3; D is ambiguous. CDR1 MNHEY and CDR2 SMNVEV come from the germline V gene (reference sequence). The CDR3 contains 13 residues. Between the trimmed V and J ends, which lost 3 bases and 2 bases, there was a span of 5 bases. CDR3 bases: TGTGCCAGCAGTTTTTCGGCTGGAAACACCATATATTTT. Its translation is CASSFSAGNTIYF.

This chain joins TRBV28 and TRBJ2-7; possible D gene TRBD1, 6 bases. V lost 9 bases and J 3 bases, leaving 15 bases between the germline ends. The CDR3 loop spans 13 amino acids. The V gene's germline CDR1 is MDHEN and CDR2 SYDVKM. In nucleotides, the CDR3 is TGTGCCAGTGCCGGGACACCCTTCTACGAGCAGTACTTC. Translation: CASAGTPFYEQYF.

The chain employs TRBV6-5 and TRBJ2-7; 9 positions agree with TRBD2. J lost 7 bases, V lost 4 bases, and 8 bases had no gene match. Germline CDR1 MNHEY, CDR2 SVGAGI. The CDR3 loop spans 14 amino acids. CDR3 coding DNA: TGTGCCAGCAGTTGGGATAGCGGGAGTGGGGAGCAGTACTTC. It yields the protein CASSWDSGSGEQYF.

The rearrangement joins TRBV6-1 to TRBJ2-7; no definite D call. The CDR3 runs 13 residues. Germline V gene lookup returns CDR1 MNHNS and CDR2 SASEGT. V was pared by 2 bases and J by 4 bases, with 9 bases between. In DNA, the CDR3 is TGTGCCAGCAGTGAAAGTTCGCAGTACGAGCAGTACTTC. This translates into CASSESSQYEQYF.

The V gene is TRBV24-1, the J gene TRBJ1-2, with D unclear. The CDR3 consists of 11 residues. Germline V gene sequence: CDR1 KGHDR, CDR2 SFDVKD. The germline V and J ends were trimmed by 6 bases and 4 bases, with 5 bases remaining between them. In DNA, the CDR3 is TGTGCCACCAGTTCTCTCTATGGCTACACCTTC. Translating it yields CATSSLYGYTF.

This rearrangement joins TRBV7-9 to TRBJ1-1; D ambiguous. CDR1 SEHNR and CDR2 FQNEAQ come from the germline V gene (reference sequence). This CDR3 comprises 18 residues. Trimming took 4 bases from V and 0 from J, leaving 21 bases between them. The CDR3 region has the DNA TGTGCCAGCAGCTCTCCCTCAAAAGTGGGCCTAATGAACACTGAAGCTTTCTTT. Residues: CASSSPSKVGLMNTEAFF.